This T cell receptor beta chain was recorded in a study of T cell responses to AZD1222 COVID-19 vaccine. Points on this clone: The antigen remains unidentified.

Assay used: immunoSEQ multiplex PCR; TCRdb lists only in-frame clones, some missing. The table lists more than 110,000 clones, under 95% of them singletons. Points from the study as a whole: Scientists sampled the repertoires only once the peak T cell response had passed.

Trimming removed 3 bases from V and 2 bases from J, with 11 bases in between. The length of the CDR3 is 14 residues. The V gene's germline CDR1 is SGHRS and CDR2 YFSETQ. Specimen: peripheral blood, collected on day 0 of AZD1222 vaccination. The chain joins TRBV5-1 to TRBJ1-2; the D is unclear. The sequence came from an adult in good health. This chain's CDR3 is CASSSPGLNYGYTF. CDR3 DNA: TGCGCCAGCAGCTCACCGGGCCTCAACTATGGCTACACCTTC.